The 17 T cell receptor beta chains listed next were all sequenced from one sample in a study of cytomegalovirus exposure and HLA in healthy donors. Amplification used 60 Vbeta primers and 13 Jbeta primers. Sequencing used immunoSEQ multiplex PCR; TCRdb keeps in-frame clones, though not all of them. The profile shows 95,000 to 150,000 clones, 77% of them singletons. The sequencing input was PBMCs. The origin of the receptors is a young man in good health and CMV-seropositive.

This sequence joins TRBV18 and TRBJ2-7; 7 bases match TRBD1. The CDR3 covers 13 residues. After removal of 3 bases from V and 6 bases from J, the junction contained 5 bases not matched to a gene. In germline, CDR1 is KGHSH, CDR2 LQKENI. CDR3 loop: CASSPTGSLEQYF. As DNA, the CDR3 is TGTGCCAGCTCACCGACAGGGTCCCTCGAGCAGTACTTC.

The chain is built from TRBV15 and TRBJ2-7, with 7 bases lining up with TRBD2. CDR1 LNHNV and CDR2 YYDKDF come from the germline V gene (reference sequence). The CDR3 runs 15 residues. The ends lost 5 bases at V and 3 bases at J; junction bases unmatched: 10. The CDR3 nucleotides read TGTGCCACCAGCGCCCGTTTCAGCGGGGTCTACGAGCAGTACTTC. Protein product: CATSARFSGVYEQYF.

The V call is TRBV4-1, the J call TRBJ2-7; 14 bases line up with TRBD2. Losses at the gene ends were 4 bases for V and 5 bases for J; bases not matched to a gene: 4. The germline CDR1 and CDR2 sequences are MGHRA and YSYEKL. This CDR3 is 15 amino acids long. CDR3 region: CASSRLAGGPNEQYF. The CDR3 nucleotides read TGCGCCAGCAGCCGACTAGCGGGAGGGCCTAACGAGCAGTACTTC.

The chain recombines TRBV11-2 with TRBJ1-3; D is unclear. Germline lookup yields CDR1 SGHAT and CDR2 FQNNGV. With 4 bases removed from V and 4 bases from J, the gap between germline ends came to 11 bases. The length of the CDR3 is 14 residues. The CDR3 is CASSSIMLGNTIYF. For the CDR3, the DNA is TGTGCCAGCAGCTCTATTATGTTGGGAAACACCATATATTTT.

This clone was observed a handful of times. The CDR3 DNA reads TGTGCCAGCAGTGATGGACAGGGTGATGAGCAGTTCTTC. It encodes CASSDGQGDEQFF. The chain has TRBV2 and TRBJ2-1, with TRBD1 matching 8 bases. After removal of 3 bases from V and 8 bases from J, the junction contained 3 bases not matched to a gene. The germline CDR1 and CDR2 sequences are SNHLY and FYNNEI. This CDR3 region has 13 residues.

This clone was observed a few times. The rearrangement links TRBV6-5 to TRBJ2-7; D might be TRBD2 (6 bases). The germline gives CDR1 MNHEY, CDR2 SVGAGI. This CDR3 is built from 15 residues. The germline V and J ends were trimmed by 5 bases and 2 bases, with 16 bases remaining between them. CDR3 DNA: TGTGCCAGCAGTCGTACTAGCTTCGAGCCCTACGAGCAGTACTTC. This translates into CASSRTSFEPYEQYF.

V gene TRBV9 combines with J gene TRBJ2-1, with TRBD2 identical over 10 bases. Germline lookup yields CDR1 SGDLS and CDR2 YYNGEE. The CDR3 sequence is 16 residues long. V gave up 3 bases and J gave up 2 bases; unmatched junction bases: 5. CDR3 protein: CASSAFLAGAYNEQFF. The CDR3 DNA follows: TGTGCCAGCAGCGCGTTTCTAGCGGGGGCCTACAATGAGCAGTTCTTC.

The chain joins TRBV7-3 to TRBJ2-7, with 7 bases that match TRBD1. Trimming at V came to 5 bases and at J to 0 bases, leaving 4 bases not matched to a gene. This CDR3 region has 14 residues. Germline V gene sequence: CDR1 SGHTA, CDR2 FQGTGA. For the CDR3, the DNA is TGTGCCAGCAGCGTTGGACAGGCCTCCTACGAGCAGTACTTC. It encodes CASSVGQASYEQYF.

This chain uses TRBV4-2 with TRBJ1-3; D perhaps matches TRBD1 (6 bases). The CDR3 is 16 residues long. The V end lost 4 bases, the J end lost 6 bases, and 19 bases lay between the germline ends. Germline CDR1 reads LGHNA; CDR2 reads YNFKEQ. The CDR3 loop is CASSPGPVQGLNTIYF. The CDR3 coding sequence is TGTGCCAGCAGCCCCGGACCGGTACAGGGTCTAAACACCATATATTTT.

The rearrangement links TRBV7-2 to TRBJ1-2; a possible D gene is TRBD1 (5 bases). With 4 bases removed from V and 3 bases from J, the gap between germline ends came to 9 bases. In germline, CDR1 is SGHTA, CDR2 FQGNSA. CDR3 length: 13 amino acids. The chain's CDR3 is CASSSSGDYGYTF. As DNA, the CDR3 is TGTGCCAGCAGCTCGTCGGGGGACTATGGCTACACCTTC.

Notes on this clone: A junction boundary mismatches the germline segment, possibly from a read error. This chain links TRBV27 with TRBJ2-3; a weak D match, TRBD1 (6 bases). The germline gives CDR1 MNHEY, CDR2 SMNVEV (reference sequence). CDR3 length equals 13 residues. The CDR3 sequence: CASSRDITYTQYF. For the CDR3, the DNA is TGTGCCAGCAGCCGGGACATCACATATACGCAGTATTTT.

This clone occurred a few times. V is TRBV25-1 and J is TRBJ2-7; no clear D gene. CDR3 length: 11 amino acids. Between the trimmed V and J ends, which lost 2 bases and 7 bases, there was a span of 6 bases. Germline V gives CDR1 MGHDK, CDR2 SYGVNS. DNA for the CDR3: TGTGCCAGCAGTGAAGCGCGGGAGCAGTACTTC. Encoded protein: CASSEAREQYF.

This rearrangement joins TRBV29-1 to TRBJ2-1; TRBD1 is a possible D gene (5 bases). The CDR3 sequence is 13 residues long. Deletions cut 1 base from V and 5 bases from J, with 9 bases between. The germline V gene has CDR1 SQVTM and CDR2 ANQGSEA. CDR3 amino acids: CSVEVSRDNEQFF. DNA of the CDR3: TGCAGCGTTGAAGTTTCCAGGGACAATGAGCAGTTCTTC.

The chain has TRBV5-1 and TRBJ1-5, with D perhaps TRBD1 (6 bases). The V and J ends lost 0 bases and 3 bases respectively, with 10 bases between them. Per the germline V gene, CDR1 is SGHRS and CDR2 is YFSETQ. The CDR3 has 15 amino acids. CDR3 bases: TGCGCCAGCAGCTTGGGCGGACAGTACAATCAGCCCCAGCATTTT. Amino acids: CASSLGGQYNQPQHF. Supplemented by reference TRBV5-1 and TRBJ1-5, the full variable domain reads KAGVTQTPRYLIKTRGQQVTLSCSPISGHRSVSWYQQTPGQGLQFLFEYFSETQRNKGNFPGRFSGRQFSNSRSEMNVSTLELGDSALYLCASSLGGQYNQPQHFGDGTRLSIL.

The CDR3 DNA reads as TGTGCCAGCAAGGGGACAGGGGGCCCCAGCTTCAATCAGCCCCAGCATTTT. It yields the protein CASKGTGGPSFNQPQHF. The chain carries TRBV28 and TRBJ1-5; the match to TRBD1 covers 12 bases. The junction had 10 bases not matched to a gene; V was cut back by 7 bases and J by 3 bases. This CDR3 region has 17 residues. Germline V gene data show CDR1 as MDHEN and CDR2 as SYDVKM.

This chain links TRBV21-1 with TRBJ2-1; TRBD2 is taken as the D call from the table, unchecked against the DNA. TRBV21-1 is listed as a pseudogene. The CDR3 extends over 14 amino acids. DNA for the CDR3: TGTGCCAGCAGCAAACTGTGCTCCTACAATGAGCAGTTCTTC. Protein: CASSKLCSYNEQFF.

This clone was counted a few times. The chain is built from TRBV30 and TRBJ1-1, with D unclear. CDR3 length: 14 residues. Looked up from germline, CDR1 is GTSNPN and CDR2 is SVGIG (reference sequence). V dropped 0 bases and J dropped 4 bases, with 12 bases sitting between them. The CDR3 is CAWSVLGMVTEAFF. DNA of the CDR3: TGTGCCTGGAGTGTACTCGGGATGGTCACTGAAGCTTTCTTT. The full variable domain, completed using reference TRBV30 and TRBJ1-1, is SQTIHQWPATLVQPVGSPLSLECTVEGTSNPNLYWYRQAAGRGLQLLFYSVGIGQISSEVPQNLSASRPQDRQFILSSKKLLLSDSGFYLCAWSVLGMVTEAFFGQGTRLTVV.